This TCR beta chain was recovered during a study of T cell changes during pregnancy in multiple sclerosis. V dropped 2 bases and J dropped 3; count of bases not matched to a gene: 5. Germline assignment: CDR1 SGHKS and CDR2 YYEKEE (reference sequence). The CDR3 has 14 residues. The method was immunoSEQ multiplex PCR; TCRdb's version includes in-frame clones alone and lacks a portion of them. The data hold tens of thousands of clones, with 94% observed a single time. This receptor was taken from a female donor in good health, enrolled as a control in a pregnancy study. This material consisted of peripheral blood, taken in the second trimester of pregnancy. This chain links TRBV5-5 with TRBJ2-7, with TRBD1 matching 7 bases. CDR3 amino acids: CASSFRTGDYEQYF. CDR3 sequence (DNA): TGTGCCAGCAGCTTCCGGACAGGAGACTACGAGCAGTACTTC. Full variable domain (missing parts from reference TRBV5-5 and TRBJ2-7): DAGVTQSPTHLIKTRGQQVTLRCSPISGHKSVSWYQQVLGQGPQFIFQYYEKEERGRGNFPDRFSARQFPNYSSELNVNALLLGDSALYLCASSFRTGDYEQYFGPGTRLTVT.